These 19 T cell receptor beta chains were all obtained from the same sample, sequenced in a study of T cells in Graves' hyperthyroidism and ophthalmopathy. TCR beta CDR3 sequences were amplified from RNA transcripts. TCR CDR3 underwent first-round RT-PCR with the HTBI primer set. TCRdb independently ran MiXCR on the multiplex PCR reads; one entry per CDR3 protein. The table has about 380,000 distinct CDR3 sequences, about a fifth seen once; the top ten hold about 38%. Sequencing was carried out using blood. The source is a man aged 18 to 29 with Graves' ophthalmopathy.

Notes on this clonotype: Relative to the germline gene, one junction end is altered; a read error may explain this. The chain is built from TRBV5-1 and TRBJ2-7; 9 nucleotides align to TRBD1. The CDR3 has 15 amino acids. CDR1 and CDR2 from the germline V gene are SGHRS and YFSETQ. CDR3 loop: CASRLAWTGVYEQYF. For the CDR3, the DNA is TGCGCCAGCAGGTTGGCGTGGACAGGGGTGTACGAGCAGTACTTC.

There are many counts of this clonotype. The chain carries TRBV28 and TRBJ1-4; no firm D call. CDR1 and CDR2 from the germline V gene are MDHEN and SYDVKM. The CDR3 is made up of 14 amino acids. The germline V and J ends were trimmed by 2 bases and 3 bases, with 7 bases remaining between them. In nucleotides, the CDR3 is TGTGCCAGCAGTTTAAGTAGGGCTAATGAAAAACTGTTTTTT. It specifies CASSLSRANEKLFF.

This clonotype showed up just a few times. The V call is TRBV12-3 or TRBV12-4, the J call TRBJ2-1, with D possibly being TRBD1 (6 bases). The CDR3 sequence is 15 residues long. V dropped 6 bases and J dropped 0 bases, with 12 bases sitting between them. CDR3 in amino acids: CASRRGFSSYNEQFF. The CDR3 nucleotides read TGTGCCAGCAGAAGGGGGTTTAGCTCCTACAATGAGCAGTTCTTC.

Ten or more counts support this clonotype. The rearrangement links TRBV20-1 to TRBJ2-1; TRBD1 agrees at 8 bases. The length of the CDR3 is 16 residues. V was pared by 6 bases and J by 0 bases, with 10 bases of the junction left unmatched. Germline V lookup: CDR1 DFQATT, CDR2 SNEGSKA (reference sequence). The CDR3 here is CSATPTGGRSYNEQFF. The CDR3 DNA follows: TGCAGTGCAACCCCAACAGGGGGTCGCTCCTACAATGAGCAGTTCTTC.

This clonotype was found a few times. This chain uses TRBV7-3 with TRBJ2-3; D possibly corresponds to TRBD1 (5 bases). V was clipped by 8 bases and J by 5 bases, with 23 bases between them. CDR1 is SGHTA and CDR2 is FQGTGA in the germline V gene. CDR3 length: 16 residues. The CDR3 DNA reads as TGTGCCAGCCAGGGCCGCCGACGCTTCCACGGAGATACGCAGTATTTT. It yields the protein CASQGRRRFHGDTQYF. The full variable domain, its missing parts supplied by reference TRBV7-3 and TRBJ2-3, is GAGVSQTPSNKVTEKGKYVELRCDPISGHTALYWYRQSLGQGPEFLIYFQGTGAADDSGLPNDRFFAVRPEGSVSTLKIQRTERGDSAVYLCASQGRRRFHGDTQYFGPGTRLTVL.

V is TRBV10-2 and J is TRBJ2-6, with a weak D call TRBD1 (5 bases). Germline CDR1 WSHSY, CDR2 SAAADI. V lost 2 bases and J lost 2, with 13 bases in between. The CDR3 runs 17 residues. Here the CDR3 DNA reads TGCGCCAGCAGTGAGGGGGCTACCCAGGCTGGGGCCAACGTCCTGACTTTC. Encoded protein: CASSEGATQAGANVLTF.

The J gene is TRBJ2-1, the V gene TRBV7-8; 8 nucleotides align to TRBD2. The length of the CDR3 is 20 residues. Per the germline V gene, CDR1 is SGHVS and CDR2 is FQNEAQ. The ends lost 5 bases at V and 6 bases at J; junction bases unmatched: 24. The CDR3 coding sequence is TGTGCCAGCAGCCCCAACTTAGCCAAGATACGCCGGGGGGGGGGCAATGAGCAGTTCTTC. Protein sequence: CASSPNLAKIRRGGGNEQFF.

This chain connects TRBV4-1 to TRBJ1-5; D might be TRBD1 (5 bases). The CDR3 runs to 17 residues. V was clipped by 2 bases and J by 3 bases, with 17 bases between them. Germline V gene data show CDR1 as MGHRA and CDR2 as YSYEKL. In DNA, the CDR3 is TGCGCCAGCAGCCAACATTCCGACGGGGGGAACAATCAGCCCCAGCATTTT. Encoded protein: CASSQHSDGGNNQPQHF.

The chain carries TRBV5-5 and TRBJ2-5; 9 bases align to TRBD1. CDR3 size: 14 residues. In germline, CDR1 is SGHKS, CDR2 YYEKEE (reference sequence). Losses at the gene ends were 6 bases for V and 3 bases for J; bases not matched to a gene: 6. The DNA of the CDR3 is TGTGCCAGCACCATAGGGACAGGGAAAGAGACCCAGTACTTC. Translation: CASTIGTGKETQYF.

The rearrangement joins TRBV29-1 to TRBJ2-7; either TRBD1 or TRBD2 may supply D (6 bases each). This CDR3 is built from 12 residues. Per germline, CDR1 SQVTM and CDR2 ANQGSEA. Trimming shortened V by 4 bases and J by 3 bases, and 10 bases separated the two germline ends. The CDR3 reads CSVVEGGYEQYF. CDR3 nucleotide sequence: TGCAGCGTTGTAGAGGGGGGCTACGAGCAGTACTTC.

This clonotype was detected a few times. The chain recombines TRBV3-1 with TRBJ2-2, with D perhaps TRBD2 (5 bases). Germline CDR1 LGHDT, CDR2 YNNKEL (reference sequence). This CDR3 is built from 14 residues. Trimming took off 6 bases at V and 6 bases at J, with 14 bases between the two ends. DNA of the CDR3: TGTGCCAGCAGTTTCAATACTAGTCCCGGGGAGCTGTTTTTT. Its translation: CASSFNTSPGELFF.

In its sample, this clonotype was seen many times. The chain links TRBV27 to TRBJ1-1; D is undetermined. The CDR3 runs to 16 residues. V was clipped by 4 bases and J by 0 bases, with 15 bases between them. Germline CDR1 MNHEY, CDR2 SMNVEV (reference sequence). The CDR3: CASSSLQPGVNTEAFF. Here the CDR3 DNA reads TGTGCCAGCAGTTCTCTTCAACCGGGAGTGAACACTGAAGCTTTCTTT.

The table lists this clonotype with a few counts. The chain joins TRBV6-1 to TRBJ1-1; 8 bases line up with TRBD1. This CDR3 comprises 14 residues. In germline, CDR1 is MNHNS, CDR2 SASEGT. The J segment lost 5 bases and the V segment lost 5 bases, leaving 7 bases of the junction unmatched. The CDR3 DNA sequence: TGTGCCAGCAGTCCAGGACAGGGACGAACTGAAGCTTTCTTT. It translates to CASSPGQGRTEAFF.

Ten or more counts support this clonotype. The CDR3 sequence: CSAWVGQGYEQYF. In DNA, the CDR3 is TGCAGTGCTTGGGTGGGACAGGGCTACGAGCAGTACTTC. The chain is built from TRBV20-1 and TRBJ2-7; 9 bases match TRBD1. The CDR3 consists of 13 residues. Germline CDR1 reads DFQATT; CDR2 reads SNEGSKA (reference sequence). The junction had 5 bases not matched to a gene; V was cut back by 5 bases and J by 3 bases.

The CDR3 here is CASSPLTEAYFSGNTIYF. Here the CDR3 DNA reads TGTGCCAGCAGCCCCCTTACGGAGGCGTACTTCTCTGGAAACACCATATATTTT. The V and J genes are TRBV7-6 and TRBJ1-3; D remains ambiguous. The CDR3 length is 18 residues. V dropped 5 bases and J dropped 0 bases, with 20 bases sitting between them. CDR1 is SGHVS and CDR2 is FNYEAQ in the germline V gene.

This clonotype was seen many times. CDR3 region: CASRLAGQANTGELFF. Written as DNA, the CDR3 is TGTGCCAGCAGGCTAGCGGGACAGGCGAACACCGGGGAGCTGTTTTTT. The chain couples TRBV6-1 to TRBJ2-2, with D possibly TRBD2 on 9 matching bases. This CDR3 comprises 16 residues. In germline, CDR1 is MNHNS, CDR2 SASEGT. V was pared by 6 bases and J by 0 bases, with 14 bases between.

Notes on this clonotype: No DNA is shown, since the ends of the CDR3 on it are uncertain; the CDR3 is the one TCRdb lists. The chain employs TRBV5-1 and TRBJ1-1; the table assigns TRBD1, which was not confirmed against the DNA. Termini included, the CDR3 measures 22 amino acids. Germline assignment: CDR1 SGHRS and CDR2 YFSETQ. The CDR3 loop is CASSFYICSAKPVTGTNTEAFF.

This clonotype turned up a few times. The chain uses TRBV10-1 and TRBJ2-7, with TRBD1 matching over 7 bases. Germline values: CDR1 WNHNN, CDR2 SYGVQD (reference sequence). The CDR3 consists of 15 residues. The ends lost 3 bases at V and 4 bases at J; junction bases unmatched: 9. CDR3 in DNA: TGCGCCAGCAGTGATGGGGCAGGGGGTACGTACGAGCAGTACTTC. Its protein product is CASSDGAGGTYEQYF.

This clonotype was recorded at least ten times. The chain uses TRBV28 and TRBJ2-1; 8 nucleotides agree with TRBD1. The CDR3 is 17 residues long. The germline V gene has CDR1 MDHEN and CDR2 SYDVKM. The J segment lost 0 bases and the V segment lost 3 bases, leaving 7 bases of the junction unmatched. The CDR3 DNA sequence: TGTGCCAGCAGTTTGGTCGACAGGGGAAGCTCCTACAATGAGCAGTTCTTC. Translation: CASSLVDRGSSYNEQFF.